One and the same sample provided the 27 T cell receptor beta chains below, sequenced in a study of response to subunit inactivated influenza vaccine. MiXCR, run by TCRdb on the RT-PCR reads, gives a single entry per CDR3 protein. The sample lists 200,000 to 250,000 distinct CDR3 sequences, 9% to 15% occurring once. The material sequenced was non-naive T cells sorted from PBMCs, taken 14 days before vaccination. The receptors originated from a man over 45 who received an inactivated influenza vaccine.

V usage is TRBV14 and J usage is TRBJ2-7; 9 nucleotides agree with TRBD1. Trimming cost V 0 bases and J 5 bases; bases outside gene matches: 5. Germline CDR1 and CDR2: SGHDN and FVKESK. The CDR3 totals 15 residues. This chain's CDR3 is CASSQDLGTGNEQYF. The CDR3 nucleotides are TGTGCCAGCAGCCAAGATCTAGGGACAGGGAACGAGCAGTACTTC.

The chain couples TRBV2 to TRBJ1-3; tentatively, D is TRBD1 (6 bases). This CDR3 spans 16 amino acids. Germline CDR1 SNHLY, CDR2 FYNNEI. The V end lost 2 bases, the J end lost 3 bases, and 14 bases lay between the germline ends. The CDR3 region is CASSEWAAGVGNTIYF. The DNA of the CDR3 is TGTGCCAGCAGTGAATGGGCGGCAGGGGTTGGAAACACCATATATTTT.

The rearrangement links TRBV11-2 to TRBJ2-1, with D tentatively TRBD1 or TRBD2 (5 bases each). The length of the CDR3 is 15 residues. V lost 5 bases and J 2 bases, leaving 13 bases between the germline ends. Germline assignment: CDR1 SGHAT and CDR2 FQNNGV. CDR3 sequence (DNA): TGTGCCAGCAGCCCACATAGGGGAGCCTACAATGAGCAGTTCTTC. It encodes CASSPHRGAYNEQFF.

This clonotype was detected only a few times. The rearrangement links TRBV7-9 to TRBJ1-4; D uncertain. CDR3 length equals 11 residues. V lost 6 bases and J lost 7, with 6 bases in between. Per germline, CDR1 SEHNR and CDR2 FQNEAQ (reference sequence). The CDR3 loop is CASSLSEKLFF. As DNA, the CDR3 is TGTGCCAGCAGTTTAAGTGAAAAACTGTTTTTT.

In its sample, this clonotype is medium-sized (0.01 to 0.1%). The rearrangement joins TRBV4-1 to TRBJ2-1; 7 bases align to TRBD2. Germline loops: CDR1 MGHRA, CDR2 YSYEKL. After removal of 1 base from V and 8 bases from J, the junction contained 20 bases not matched to a gene. This CDR3 region has 19 residues. The CDR3 bases are TGCGCCAGCAGCCAAGGCCTCCAGTTGACGGGGGGACTTCGGGATGAGCAGTTCTTC. It encodes CASSQGLQLTGGLRDEQFF.

This clonotype was seen more than once but under ten times. The chain carries TRBV20-1 and TRBJ2-3; 8 bases map to TRBD2. After removal of 5 bases from V and 5 bases from J, the junction contained 15 bases not matched to a gene. This CDR3 is built from 16 residues. Germline CDR1 DFQATT, CDR2 SNEGSKA (reference sequence). This chain's CDR3 is CSAHPGGDGRGDTQYF. The CDR3 region has the DNA TGCAGTGCTCATCCCGGAGGGGACGGGAGGGGAGATACGCAGTATTTT.

This clonotype was counted at least ten times. The chain uses TRBV5-5 and TRBJ1-6; D is ambiguous. Germline V gene data show CDR1 as SGHKS and CDR2 as YYEKEE (reference sequence). CDR3 length equals 12 residues. Trimming shortened V by 4 bases and J by 12 bases, and 11 bases separated the two germline ends. The CDR3 here is CASSPERGPLHF. CDR3 sequence (DNA): TGTGCCAGCAGCCCAGAAAGAGGACCCCTCCACTTT.

This clonotype has just a few counts. This sequence joins TRBV7-2 and TRBJ1-4; D is unresolved. Trimming shortened V by 0 bases and J by 7 bases, and 12 bases separated the two germline ends. Germline V gives CDR1 SGHTA, CDR2 FQGNSA. This CDR3 has 15 amino acids. CDR3 sequence (DNA): TGTGCCAGCAGCTTAGCGAGGGCGTCGGGTGAAAAACTGTTTTTT. Translation: CASSLARASGEKLFF.

The chain recombines TRBV20-1 with TRBJ1-5; weak D call: TRBD1 (5 bases). This CDR3 is built from 13 residues. The V gene lost 3 bases and the J gene lost 3 bases, with 9 bases spanning the gap. Germline V gene data show CDR1 as DFQATT and CDR2 as SNEGSKA (reference sequence). The CDR3 DNA reads TGCAGTGCTAGGGACAAGCCCAATCAGCCCCAGCATTTT. This translates into CSARDKPNQPQHF.

This clonotype was seen at least ten times. The chain combines TRBV5-6 with TRBJ2-7; TRBD1 aligns across 7 bases. Germline V lookup: CDR1 SGHDT, CDR2 YYEEEE. CDR3 length equals 12 residues. The V and J ends lost 2 bases and 4 bases, in that order; junction bases with no gene match: 0. The CDR3 sequence is CASSFRGYEQYF. CDR3 sequence (DNA): TGTGCCAGCAGCTTCAGGGGGTACGAGCAGTACTTC.

J is TRBJ1-4 and V is TRBV4-3; a possible D gene is TRBD1 (5 bases). This CDR3 has 13 residues. Germline V gene sequence: CDR1 LGHNA, CDR2 YSLEER. Trimming left V 0 bases short and J 10 bases short, with 9 bases between. The CDR3 loop is CASSQEGRGKLFF. As DNA, the CDR3 is TGCGCCAGCAGCCAAGAGGGGCGAGGAAAACTGTTTTTT.

The chain joins TRBV6-1 to TRBJ2-2; D uncertain. V gave up 1 base and J gave up 9 bases, with 12 bases separating them. The germline CDR1 and CDR2 sequences are MNHNS and SASEGT. The CDR3 sequence is 14 residues long. The CDR3 nucleotides read TGTGCCAGCAGTGAAGGGGCCCAATTCAGGGAGCTGTTTTTT. Translated: CASSEGAQFRELFF.

The chain employs TRBV11-2 and TRBJ2-4; 8 bases align to TRBD1. V lost 5 bases, J lost 3 bases, and 15 bases stayed unmatched. This CDR3 spans 18 amino acids. Germline loops: CDR1 SGHAT, CDR2 FQNNGV. The CDR3 DNA reads as TGTGCCAGCAGCCCAGGGGGCCGGTCATTGAGTGGCAAAAACATTCAGTACTTC. Amino acids: CASSPGGRSLSGKNIQYF.

This clonotype was found a few times. The chain uses TRBV5-5 and TRBJ1-1; 10 bases align to TRBD1. Germline CDR1 SGHKS, CDR2 YYEKEE (reference sequence). The trim removed 4 bases at V and 4 bases at J, leaving 10 bases unmatched. The CDR3 spans 16 residues. Here the CDR3 DNA reads TGTGCCAGCAGCACAGGGACAGGGGACTTGCGCACTGAAGCTTTCTTT. This codes for CASSTGTGDLRTEAFF.

The chain's CDR3 is CASSLSTGGGSEQYF. The CDR3 nucleotides are TGTGCCAGCAGTTTATCGACAGGGGGGGGATCCGAGCAGTACTTC. This rearrangement joins TRBV27 to TRBJ2-7; 9 bases match TRBD1. After removal of 0 bases from V and 6 bases from J, the junction contained 6 bases not matched to a gene. This CDR3 region has 15 residues. In germline, CDR1 is MNHEY, CDR2 SMNVEV (reference sequence).

In DNA, the CDR3 is TGTGCCAGCAGTGAAGCGCGACAGATCTACGAGCAGTACTTC. Protein: CASSEARQIYEQYF. The V call is TRBV2, the J call TRBJ2-7, with D possibly being TRBD1 (5 bases). V lost 0 bases and J 3 bases, leaving 9 bases between the germline ends. The CDR3 is made up of 14 amino acids. Germline V gene lookup returns CDR1 SNHLY and CDR2 FYNNEI.

This clonotype was detected a few times. The chain combines TRBV12-3 or TRBV12-4 with TRBJ2-7; 9 positions agree with TRBD1. V dropped 3 bases and J dropped 7; count of bases not matched to a gene: 7. The CDR3 has 14 residues. The CDR3 reads CASSFQDRGVEQYF. In DNA, the CDR3 is TGTGCCAGCAGTTTTCAGGACAGGGGTGTTGAGCAGTACTTC.

A few counts support this clonotype. The rearrangement uses TRBV29-1 and TRBJ2-5, with D uncertain. Germline V CDR1 and CDR2: SQVTM, ANQGSEA. V was shortened by 6 bases and J by 5 bases, with 16 bases between the two germline ends. This CDR3 has 13 amino acids. In nucleotides, the CDR3 is TGCAGCGTCGCGGCTTCTTTCGCGGAGACCCAGTACTTC. This gives the protein CSVAASFAETQYF.

This clonotype was counted between two and nine times. The genes are TRBV12-3 or TRBV12-4 and TRBJ1-4; TRBD1 aligns across 7 bases. The ends lost 6 bases at V and 7 bases at J; junction bases unmatched: 8. This CDR3 spans 14 amino acids. CDR3 protein: CASSPRQGGEKLFF. CDR3 sequence (DNA): TGTGCCAGCAGCCCTCGACAGGGAGGTGAAAAACTGTTTTTT.

The genes are TRBV7-9 and TRBJ2-3; TRBD2 matches 10 bases. J gave up 3 bases and V 2 bases, and 5 bases lay outside the gene matches. Per the germline V gene, CDR1 is SEHNR and CDR2 is FQNEAQ (reference sequence). This CDR3 has 16 amino acids. CDR3 protein: CASSLPSGRVTDTQYF. CDR3 DNA sequence: TGTGCCAGCAGCTTACCCAGCGGGAGGGTGACAGATACGCAGTATTTT.

This clonotype was counted only a few times. The V gene is TRBV4-1, the J gene TRBJ2-4; D call uncertain. V shed 4 bases and J shed 5 bases, with 12 bases lying between them. The CDR3 length is 14 residues. Germline V gene data show CDR1 as MGHRA and CDR2 as YSYEKL. The CDR3 DNA reads TGCGCCAGCAGCCCATCGCCGACCGAAAACATTCAGTACTTC. It is translated as CASSPSPTENIQYF.

This clonotype showed up just a few times. The rearrangement links TRBV7-2 to TRBJ2-7; 7 positions match TRBD2. The CDR3 is 14 amino acids. Germline V CDR1 and CDR2: SGHTA, FQGNSA. The junction had 2 bases not matched to a gene; V was cut back by 0 bases and J by 3 bases. The CDR3 reads CASSLAGLNYEQYF. CDR3 DNA sequence: TGTGCCAGCAGCTTAGCGGGACTAAACTACGAGCAGTACTTC. The full variable domain, with the rest looked up from reference TRBV7-2 and TRBJ2-7, is GAGVSQSPSNKVTEKGKDVELRCDPISGHTALYWYRQSLGQGLEFLIYFQGNSAPDKSGLPSDRFSAERTGGSVSTLTIQRTQQEDSAVYLCASSLAGLNYEQYFGPGTRLTVT.

DNA for the CDR3: TGCGCCAGCAGCTTGTATAGCGGGGGGTCGAGCAATGAGCAGTTCTTC. Residues: CASSLYSGGSSNEQFF. The chain carries TRBV5-1 and TRBJ2-1; TRBD2 agrees at 10 bases. Germline V CDR1 and CDR2: SGHRS, YFSETQ. With V trimmed by 1 base and J by 6 bases, 7 bases remained unmatched. This CDR3 has 16 amino acids.

This chain links TRBV5-4 with TRBJ2-3, with TRBD2 identical over 7 bases. CDR1 and CDR2 from the germline V gene are SGHNT and YYREEE (reference sequence). The CDR3 loop spans 14 amino acids. V was pared by 4 bases and J by 0 bases, with 2 bases of the junction left unmatched. DNA of the CDR3: TGTGCCAGCAGCCACGGGGGGAGCACAGATACGCAGTATTTT. Protein sequence: CASSHGGSTDTQYF.

The chain has TRBV7-2 and TRBJ1-1; D not resolved. Germline lookup yields CDR1 SGHTA and CDR2 FQGNSA. The CDR3 is made up of 12 amino acids. Trimming pared 4 bases from V and 12 bases from J, leaving 15 bases between. This CDR3 is CASSYGASATFF. In DNA form, the CDR3 reads TGTGCCAGCAGCTATGGAGCTTCCGCGACTTTCTTT. Supplemented by reference TRBV7-2 and TRBJ1-1, the full variable domain reads GAGVSQSPSNKVTEKGKDVELRCDPISGHTALYWYRQSLGQGLEFLIYFQGNSAPDKSGLPSDRFSAERTGGSVSTLTIQRTQQEDSAVYLCASSYGASATFFGQGTRLTVV.

The V gene is TRBV6-5, the J gene TRBJ1-2; D not certain. Trimming removed 2 bases from V and 5 bases from J, with 9 bases in between. The CDR3 is 13 residues long. Germline CDR1 reads MNHEY; CDR2 reads SVGAGI. The chain's CDR3 is CASSYAGGYGYTF. In nucleotides, the CDR3 is TGTGCCAGCAGTTACGCGGGAGGGTATGGCTACACCTTC.

The chain carries TRBV12-3 or TRBV12-4 and TRBJ1-3; no firm D call. Trimming took off 6 bases at V and 3 bases at J, with 6 bases between the two ends. The CDR3 is 12 amino acids. Here the CDR3 DNA reads TGTGCCAGCAGCATTGGTGGAAACACCATATATTTT. Translating it yields CASSIGGNTIYF.